Presented here are 12 T cell receptor beta chains from one specimen sequenced in a study of CD8 T cells in ankylosing spondylitis. Their antigens are not known. MiXCR, run by TCRdb on the 5' RACE reads, gives a single entry per CDR3 protein. This table has about 500,000 distinct CDR3 sequences, about 5.2% appearing once. Study-wide results and limits: Ankylosing spondylitis blood appeared to carry a characteristic TCR beta motif of several highly homologous variants.

Sequenced: blood, either unsorted or a sorted T cell fraction (not recorded which). The receptor set was obtained from a male donor with ankylosing spondylitis.

This clonotype was detected many times. CDR3 amino acids: CASSLTDSNTEAFF. DNA of the CDR3: TGTGCCAGCTCTTTGACAGACTCGAACACTGAAGCTTTCTTT. The J gene is TRBJ1-1, the V gene TRBV18, with D possibly TRBD1 on 5 matching bases. The CDR3 contains 14 residues. Deletions cut 6 bases from V and 1 base from J, with 12 bases between. Germline-derived CDR1 and CDR2 are KGHSH and LQKENI.

This clonotype was detected ten times or more. The rearrangement links TRBV27 to TRBJ2-1; TRBD1 agrees at 8 bases. Losses at the gene ends were 6 bases for V and 2 bases for J; bases not matched to a gene: 6. CDR1 and CDR2 (germline): MNHEY, SMNVEV (reference sequence). CDR3 length: 15 amino acids. CDR3 in DNA: TGTGCCAGCAGGAAACAGGGGGTAACCTACAATGAGCAGTTCTTC. Translated: CASRKQGVTYNEQFF.

This clonotype has a count of ten or more. The chain carries TRBV4-3 and TRBJ1-1; no firm D call. The length of the CDR3 is 14 residues. V lost 3 bases and J 6 bases, leaving 14 bases between the germline ends. The germline V gene has CDR1 LGHNA and CDR2 YSLEER. CDR3 amino acids: CASSHYGVDAEAFF. DNA of the CDR3: TGCGCCAGCAGCCATTATGGGGTCGACGCTGAAGCTTTCTTT.

This clonotype was observed many times. The chain links TRBV10-3 to TRBJ1-4; D is perhaps TRBD1 (5 bases). Germline V gene data show CDR1 as ENHRY and CDR2 as SYGVKD. Trimming left V 7 bases short and J 5 bases short, with 8 bases between. CDR3 length equals 12 residues. CDR3 sequence reads: CAIKGENEKLFF. CDR3 sequence (DNA): TGTGCCATCAAAGGGGAAAATGAAAAACTGTTTTTT.

Many counts were recorded for this clonotype. The V and J genes are TRBV5-1 and TRBJ2-1, with TRBD2 matching 7 bases. Trimming took 7 bases from V and 0 from J; bases not matched to a gene: 4. Germline CDR1 reads SGHRS; CDR2 reads YFSETQ. The CDR3 contains 14 residues. Here the CDR3 DNA reads TGCGCCAGCGACGGCGGGAGCTCCTACAATGAGCAGTTCTTC. This sequence encodes CASDGGSSYNEQFF.

This clonotype appeared many times. The chain employs TRBV28 and TRBJ2-3; no clear D. CDR1 is MDHEN and CDR2 is SYDVKM in the germline V gene. The CDR3 has 12 residues. V was clipped by 2 bases and J by 12 bases, with 12 bases between them. The CDR3 sequence: CASSLVRYSQYF. The CDR3 DNA follows: TGTGCCAGCAGTTTAGTTAGGTACTCCCAGTATTTT.

This clonotype was observed at least ten times. V and J are TRBV7-9 and TRBJ2-7; 9 bases line up with TRBD1. The V gene's germline CDR1 is SEHNR and CDR2 FQNEAQ (reference sequence). The J segment lost 1 base and the V segment lost 2 bases, leaving 3 bases of the junction unmatched. The CDR3 totals 15 residues. The DNA of the CDR3 is TGTGCCAGCAGCTTAATCGGACAGGGGTCCTACGAGCAGTACTTC. Its protein product is CASSLIGQGSYEQYF.

This clonotype was counted at least ten times. The CDR3 here is CSASWGISFADTQYF. The CDR3 DNA is TGCAGTGCTAGTTGGGGGATAAGTTTTGCAGATACGCAGTATTTT. The genes are TRBV20-1 and TRBJ2-3; either TRBD1 or TRBD2 may fit D (5 bases each). Germline CDR1 DFQATT, CDR2 SNEGSKA (reference sequence). This CDR3 comprises 15 residues. V lost 3 bases and J lost 4, with 17 bases in between.

Note on this clonotype: The junction shows a germline mismatch at one end, possibly a read error. The chain joins TRBV4-3 to TRBJ2-5; D ambiguous. The CDR3 spans 15 residues. The germline V gene has CDR1 LGHNA and CDR2 YSLEER. The CDR3 sequence is CASSQDLTAQKTQYF. The DNA of the CDR3 is TGCGCCAGCAGCCAAGATCTAACAGCCCAAAAGACCCAGTACTTC.

This clonotype was observed a few times. This chain links TRBV27 with TRBJ2-5; D uncertain. Trimming removed 3 bases at V and 4 bases at J, with 12 bases between. The CDR3 totals 14 residues. Germline V CDR1 and CDR2: MNHEY, SMNVEV (reference sequence). DNA of the CDR3: TGTGCCAGCAGTTTGGGAATCTTTGGAGAGACCCAGTACTTC. It yields the protein CASSLGIFGETQYF.

In this sample, this clonotype turned up many times. The J gene is TRBJ2-6, the V gene TRBV13; no clear D. CDR3 length equals 16 residues. With 0 bases removed from V and 0 bases from J, the gap between germline ends came to 6 bases. The V gene's germline CDR1 is PRHDT and CDR2 FYEKMQ (reference sequence). The CDR3 region has the DNA TGTGCCAGCAGCTTAGGGGCCAGCTCTGGGGCCAACGTCCTGACTTTC. Translating it yields CASSLGASSGANVLTF.

Many counts were recorded for this clonotype. This chain uses TRBV5-1 with TRBJ2-7, with D perhaps matching TRBD1 (6 bases). Germline lookup yields CDR1 SGHRS and CDR2 YFSETQ. The CDR3 consists of 14 residues. V lost 4 bases and J lost 2, with 13 bases in between. CDR3 DNA: TGCGCCAGCAGCGACACAGGGAGTACCTACGAGCAGTACTTC. This codes for CASSDTGSTYEQYF.